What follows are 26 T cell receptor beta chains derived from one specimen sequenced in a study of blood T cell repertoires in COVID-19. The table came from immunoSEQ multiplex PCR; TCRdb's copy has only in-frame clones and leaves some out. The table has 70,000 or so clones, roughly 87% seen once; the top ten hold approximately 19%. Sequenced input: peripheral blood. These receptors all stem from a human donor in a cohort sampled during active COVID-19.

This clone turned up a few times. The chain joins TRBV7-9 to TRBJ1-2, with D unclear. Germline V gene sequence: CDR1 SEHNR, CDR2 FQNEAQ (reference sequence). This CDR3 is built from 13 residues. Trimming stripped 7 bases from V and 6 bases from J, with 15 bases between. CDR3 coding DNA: TGTGCCAGCACCTCTCAAAGCGGGAATGGCTACACCTTC. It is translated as CASTSQSGNGYTF.

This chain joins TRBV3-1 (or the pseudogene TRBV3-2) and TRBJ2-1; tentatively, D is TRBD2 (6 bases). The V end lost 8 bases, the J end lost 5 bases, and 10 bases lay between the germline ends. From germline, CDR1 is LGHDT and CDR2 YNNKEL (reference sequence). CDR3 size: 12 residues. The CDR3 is CASGGYNNEQFF. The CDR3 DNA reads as TGTGCCAGCGGGGGGTATAACAATGAGCAGTTCTTC.

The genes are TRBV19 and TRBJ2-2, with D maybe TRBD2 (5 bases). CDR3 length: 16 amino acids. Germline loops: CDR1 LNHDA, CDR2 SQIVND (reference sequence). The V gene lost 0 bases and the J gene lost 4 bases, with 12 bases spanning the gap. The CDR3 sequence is CASSIEFGVGTGELFF. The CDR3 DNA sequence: TGTGCCAGTAGTATAGAATTCGGGGTGGGCACCGGGGAGCTGTTTTTT.

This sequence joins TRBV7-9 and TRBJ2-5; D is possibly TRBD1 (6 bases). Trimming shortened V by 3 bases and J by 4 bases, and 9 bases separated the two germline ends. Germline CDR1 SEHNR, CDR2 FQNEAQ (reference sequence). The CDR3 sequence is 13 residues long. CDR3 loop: CASSFGQLETQYF. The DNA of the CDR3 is TGTGCCAGCAGCTTTGGACAGTTAGAGACCCAGTACTTC.

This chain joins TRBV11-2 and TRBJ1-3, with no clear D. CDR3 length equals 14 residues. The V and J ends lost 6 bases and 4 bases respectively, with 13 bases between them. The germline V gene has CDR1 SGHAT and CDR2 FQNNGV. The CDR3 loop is CASSSRGRGNTIYF. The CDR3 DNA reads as TGTGCCAGCAGTTCGCGGGGAAGAGGAAACACCATATATTTT.

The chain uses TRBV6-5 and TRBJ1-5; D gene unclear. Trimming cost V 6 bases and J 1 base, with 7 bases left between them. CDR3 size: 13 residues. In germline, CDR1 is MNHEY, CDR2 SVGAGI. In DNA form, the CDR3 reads TGTGCCAGCAGCGCGGCGAGCAATCAGCCCCAGCATTTT. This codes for CASSAASNQPQHF.

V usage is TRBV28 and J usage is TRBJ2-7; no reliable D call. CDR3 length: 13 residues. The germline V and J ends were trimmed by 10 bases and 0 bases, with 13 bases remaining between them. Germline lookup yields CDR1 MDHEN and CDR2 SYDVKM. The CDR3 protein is CATHPSSSYEQYF. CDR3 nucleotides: TGTGCCACCCACCCGTCTAGCTCCTACGAGCAGTACTTC.

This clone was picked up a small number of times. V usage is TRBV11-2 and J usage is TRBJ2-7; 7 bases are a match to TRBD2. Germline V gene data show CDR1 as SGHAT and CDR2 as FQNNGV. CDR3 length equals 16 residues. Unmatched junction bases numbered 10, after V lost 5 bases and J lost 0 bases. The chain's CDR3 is CASSTLQRGGSYEQYF. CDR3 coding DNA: TGTGCCAGCAGCACCCTTCAGCGGGGAGGCTCCTACGAGCAGTACTTC.

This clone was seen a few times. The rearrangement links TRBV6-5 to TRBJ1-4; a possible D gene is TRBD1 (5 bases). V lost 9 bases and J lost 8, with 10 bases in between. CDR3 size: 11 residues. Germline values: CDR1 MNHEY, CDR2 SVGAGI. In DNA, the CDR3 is TGTGCCAGTGGGACTCCCGAAAAACTGTTTTTT. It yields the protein CASGTPEKLFF.

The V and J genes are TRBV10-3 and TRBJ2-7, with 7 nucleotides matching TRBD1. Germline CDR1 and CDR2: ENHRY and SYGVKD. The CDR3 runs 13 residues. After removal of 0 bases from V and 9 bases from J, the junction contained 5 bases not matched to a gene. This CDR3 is CAISESEQGRQYF. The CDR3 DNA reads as TGTGCCATCAGTGAGTCGGAACAGGGGCGGCAGTACTTC.

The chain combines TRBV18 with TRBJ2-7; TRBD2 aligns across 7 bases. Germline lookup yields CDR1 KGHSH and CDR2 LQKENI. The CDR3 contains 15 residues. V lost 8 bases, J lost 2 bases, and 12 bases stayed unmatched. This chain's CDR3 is CASKPLAGDTYEQYF. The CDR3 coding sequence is TGTGCCAGCAAGCCTTTGGCGGGGGATACCTACGAGCAGTACTTC.

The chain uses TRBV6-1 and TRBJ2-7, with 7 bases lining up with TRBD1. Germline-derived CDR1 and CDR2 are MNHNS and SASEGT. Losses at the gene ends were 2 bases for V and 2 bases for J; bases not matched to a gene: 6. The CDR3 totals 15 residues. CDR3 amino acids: CASSEKDRSPYEQYF. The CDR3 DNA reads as TGTGCCAGCAGTGAAAAGGACAGGTCCCCCTACGAGCAGTACTTC.

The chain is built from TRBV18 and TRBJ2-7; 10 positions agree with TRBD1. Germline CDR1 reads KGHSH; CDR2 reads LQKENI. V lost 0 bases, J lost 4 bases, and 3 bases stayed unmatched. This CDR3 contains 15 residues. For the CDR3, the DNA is TGTGCCAGCTCACCACCTGGGACAGGGGCGTACGAGCAGTACTTC. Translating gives CASSPPGTGAYEQYF.

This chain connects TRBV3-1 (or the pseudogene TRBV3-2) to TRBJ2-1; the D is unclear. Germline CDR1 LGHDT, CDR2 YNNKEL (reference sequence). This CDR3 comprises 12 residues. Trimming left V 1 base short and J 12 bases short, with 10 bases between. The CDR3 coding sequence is TGTGCCAGCAGCCAAGTAGCTTTGAGGCAGTTCTTC. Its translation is CASSQVALRQFF.

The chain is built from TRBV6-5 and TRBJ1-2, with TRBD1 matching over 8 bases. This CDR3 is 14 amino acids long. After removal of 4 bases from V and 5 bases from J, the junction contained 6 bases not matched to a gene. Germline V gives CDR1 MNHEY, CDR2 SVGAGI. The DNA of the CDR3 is TGTGCCAGCAGTTCGGACAGGGCTGATTATGGCTACACCTTC. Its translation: CASSSDRADYGYTF.

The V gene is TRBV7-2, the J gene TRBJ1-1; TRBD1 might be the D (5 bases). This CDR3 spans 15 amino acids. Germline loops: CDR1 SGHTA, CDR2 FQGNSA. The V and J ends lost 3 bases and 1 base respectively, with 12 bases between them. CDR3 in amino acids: CASSFNLGRNTEAFF. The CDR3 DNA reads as TGTGCCAGCAGCTTCAACCTGGGGCGGAACACTGAAGCTTTCTTT.

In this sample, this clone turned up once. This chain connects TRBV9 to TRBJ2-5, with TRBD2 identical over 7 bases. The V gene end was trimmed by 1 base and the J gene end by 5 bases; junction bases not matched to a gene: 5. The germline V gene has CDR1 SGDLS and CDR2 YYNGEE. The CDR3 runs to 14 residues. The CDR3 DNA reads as TGTGCCAGCAGCGTAACGGGGGGAGGGGAGACCCAGTACTTC. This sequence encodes CASSVTGGGETQYF.

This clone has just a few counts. CDR3 sequence (DNA): TGTGCATTCGCCGGGGATTCTGGAGAAAAACTGTTTTTT. This gives the protein CAFAGDSGEKLFF. V gene TRBV30 combines with J gene TRBJ1-4; no reliable D call. The CDR3 covers 13 residues. Germline V CDR1 and CDR2: GTSNPN, SVGIG (reference sequence).

CDR3 coding DNA: TGTGCCAGCAGCCAAGATGCGTACTACGAGCAGTACTTC. This translates into CASSQDAYYEQYF. The chain uses TRBV4-2 and TRBJ2-7; D uncertain. The CDR3 is 13 residues long. The ends were cut back, 0 bases at V and 3 bases at J, with 6 bases in the middle. Germline V gives CDR1 LGHNA, CDR2 YNFKEQ.

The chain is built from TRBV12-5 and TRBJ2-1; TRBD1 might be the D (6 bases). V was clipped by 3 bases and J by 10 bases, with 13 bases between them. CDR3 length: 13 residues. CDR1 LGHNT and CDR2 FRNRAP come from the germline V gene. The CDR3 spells CASGFWQGREQFF. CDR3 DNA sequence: TGTGCTAGTGGTTTTTGGCAGGGGAGAGAGCAGTTCTTC.

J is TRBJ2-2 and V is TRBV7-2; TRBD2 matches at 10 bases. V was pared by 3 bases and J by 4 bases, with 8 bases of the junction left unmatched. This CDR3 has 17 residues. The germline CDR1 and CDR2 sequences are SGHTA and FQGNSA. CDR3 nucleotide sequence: TGTGCCAGCAGCTTGAGTAGCGGGGGGATCGCCACCGGGGAGCTGTTTTTT. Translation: CASSLSSGGIATGELFF.

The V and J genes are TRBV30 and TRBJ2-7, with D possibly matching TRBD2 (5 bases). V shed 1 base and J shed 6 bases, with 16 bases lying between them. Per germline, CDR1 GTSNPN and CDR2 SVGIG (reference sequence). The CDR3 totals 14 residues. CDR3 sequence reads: CAWSGGGGASEQYF. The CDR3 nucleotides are TGTGCCTGGAGTGGCGGCGGAGGCGCCTCCGAGCAGTACTTC.

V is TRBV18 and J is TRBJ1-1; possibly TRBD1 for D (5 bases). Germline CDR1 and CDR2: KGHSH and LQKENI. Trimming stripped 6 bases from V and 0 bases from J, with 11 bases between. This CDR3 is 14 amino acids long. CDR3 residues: CASSPSTVNTEAFF. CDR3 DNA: TGTGCCAGCTCTCCATCGACAGTGAACACTGAAGCTTTCTTT.

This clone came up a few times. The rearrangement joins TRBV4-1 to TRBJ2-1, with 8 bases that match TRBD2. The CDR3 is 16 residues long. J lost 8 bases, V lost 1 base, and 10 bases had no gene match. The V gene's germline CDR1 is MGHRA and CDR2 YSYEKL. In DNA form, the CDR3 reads TGCGCCAGCAGCCAAGCGGGTGGCGGGGGGCTTTATGAGCAGTTCTTC. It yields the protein CASSQAGGGGLYEQFF.

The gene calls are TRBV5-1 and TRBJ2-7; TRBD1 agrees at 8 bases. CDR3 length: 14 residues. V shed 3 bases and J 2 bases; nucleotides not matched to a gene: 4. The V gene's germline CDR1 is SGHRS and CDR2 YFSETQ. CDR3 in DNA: TGCGCCAGCAGCTCGGGACAGGAACCCTACGAGCAGTACTTC. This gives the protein CASSSGQEPYEQYF.

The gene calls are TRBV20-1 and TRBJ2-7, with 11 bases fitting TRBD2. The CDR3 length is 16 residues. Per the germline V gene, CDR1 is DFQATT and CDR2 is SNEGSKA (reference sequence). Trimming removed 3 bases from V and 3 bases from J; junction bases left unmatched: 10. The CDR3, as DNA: TGCAGTGCTAGTGGCAGGGCTAGCGGGGGGATCTACGAGCAGTACTTC. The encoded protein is CSASGRASGGIYEQYF.